These 8 T cell receptor beta chains came from one sample sequenced in a study of shared clonotypes between healthy human individuals. Profiled with immunoSEQ multiplex PCR; TCRdb holds only in-frame clones, not every one. Of about 990,000 clones in the sample, about 80% were seen once. The specimen sequenced was memory CD4+ T cells from PBMCs. The subset denotes: CD45RA-negative fraction. These receptors were taken from a man between 18 and 29 years old in good health. Some clones in this sample may be carry-over from other donors' samples.

This clone was found once. This may be a read error: a much more frequent sequence differs by one nucleotide. The chain is built from TRBV6-1 and TRBJ2-3, with 8 bases identical to TRBD2. V shed 6 bases, J shed 0 bases, and the junction held 2 bases outside the gene matches. The CDR3 totals 14 residues. Looked up from germline, CDR1 is MNHNS and CDR2 is SASEGT. This chain's CDR3 is CASSVAGSTDTQYF. CDR3 nucleotides: TGTGCCAGCAGCGTAGCGGGAAGCACAGATACGCAGTATTTT.

The chain uses TRBV12-5 and TRBJ2-1, with D hard to call. With 0 bases removed from V and 6 bases from J, the gap between germline ends came to 12 bases. This CDR3 is built from 15 residues. Germline V gives CDR1 LGHNT, CDR2 FRNRAP. This CDR3 reads CASGLVNQFFNEQFF. The DNA of the CDR3 is TGTGCTAGTGGTTTGGTAAATCAGTTTTTCAATGAGCAGTTCTTC.

As regards this clone: Within the sample, other DNA sequences also encode this same CDR3. J is TRBJ2-7 and V is TRBV2; 8 bases line up with TRBD1. The germline V gene encodes CDR1 SNHLY and CDR2 FYNNEI. The CDR3 loop spans 12 amino acids. V lost 6 bases and J lost 7; bases outside the gene matches: 5. The CDR3 here is CASSDRGREQYF. The CDR3 region has the DNA TGTGCCAGCAGCGACAGGGGAAGGGAGCAGTACTTC.

The genes are TRBV5-1 and TRBJ1-2, with D unclear. Per the germline V gene, CDR1 is SGHRS and CDR2 is YFSETQ. This CDR3 contains 13 residues. The V and J ends lost 0 bases and 8 bases respectively, with 11 bases between them. As DNA, the CDR3 is TGCGCCAGCAGCTTGGCGGTATCTATGGGCTACACCTTC. The encoded protein is CASSLAVSMGYTF.

The chain couples TRBV7-9 to TRBJ1-1; 9 bases are shared with TRBD1. The CDR3 is 16 amino acids. Losses at the gene ends were 1 base for V and 0 bases for J; bases not matched to a gene: 3. Germline CDR1 and CDR2: SEHNR and FQNEAQ (reference sequence). The CDR3 loop is CASSLVGQGMNTEAFF. CDR3 DNA sequence: TGTGCCAGCAGCTTAGTGGGACAGGGTATGAACACTGAAGCTTTCTTT. The whole variable domain, filled in from reference TRBV7-9 and TRBJ1-1, reads DTGVSQNPRHKITKRGQNVTFRCDPISEHNRLYWYRQTLGQGPEFLTYFQNEAQLEKSRLLSDRFSAERPKGSFSTLEIQRTEQGDSAMYLCASSLVGQGMNTEAFFGQGTRLTVV.

This sequence joins TRBV7-8 and TRBJ2-7; weak D call: TRBD2 (5 bases). Germline V gene data show CDR1 as SGHVS and CDR2 as FQNEAQ. V gave up 0 bases and J gave up 9 bases, with 12 bases separating them. This CDR3 comprises 13 residues. CDR3 nucleotide sequence: TGTGCCAGCAGCTTAGCGGGAGCCGAGGGGCAGTACTTC. Amino acids: CASSLAGAEGQYF.

This clone came up once. The rearrangement links TRBV5-1 to TRBJ2-7, with 10 bases that match TRBD1. Germline V gene data show CDR1 as SGHRS and CDR2 as YFSETQ. CDR3 length: 16 residues. Trimming at V came to 4 bases and at J to 0 bases, leaving 7 bases not matched to a gene. The CDR3 here is CASSALGQGISYEQYF. In DNA form, the CDR3 reads TGCGCCAGCAGCGCCCTGGGACAGGGGATCTCCTACGAGCAGTACTTC.

This clone was detected many times. Other DNA sequences in the sample encode the same CDR3. The CDR3 region is CASSLIGTTYEQYF. The CDR3 DNA follows: TGTGCCAGCAGTTTAATAGGGACAACCTACGAGCAGTACTTC. The chain carries TRBV28 and TRBJ2-7; weak D call: TRBD1 (6 bases). The CDR3 is 14 residues long. With 2 bases removed from V and 2 bases from J, the gap between germline ends came to 10 bases. Germline CDR1 reads MDHEN; CDR2 reads SYDVKM. Full variable domain (rest looked up from reference TRBV28 and TRBJ2-7): DVKVTQSSRYLVKRTGEKVFLECVQDMDHENMFWYRQDPGLGLRLIYFSYDVKMKEKGDIPEGYSVSREKKERFSLILESASTNQTSMYLCASSLIGTTYEQYFGPGTRLTVT.